A selection of T cell receptor beta chains follows, all from one sample in a study of blood T cell repertoires in COVID-19. The protocol was immunoSEQ multiplex PCR, while the TCRdb copy is restricted to in-frame clones and leaves out a portion. The sample contains under 200,000 clones, 80% of which appear only once. The material sequenced was peripheral blood. Receptors were obtained from a man between 65 and 85 years old with active or convalescent COVID-19. The CDR3 runs from the conserved cysteine through the conserved F or W. A D gene is named only where the DNA matches it firmly. Size is omitted from some rows. Given values are once, few, many or a class for expanded clones.

d_call	v_call	clone_size	j_call	cdr3_aa	cdr3_nt
TRBD1	TRBV12-3/TRBV12-4	NA	TRBJ1-6	CASSLDRDSPLHF	TGTGCCAGCAGTTTGGACAGGGACTCACCCCTCCACTTT
NA	TRBV5-5	few	TRBJ1-1	CASRRDTEAFF	TGTGCCAGCAGGCGGGACACTGAAGCTTTCTTT
TRBD1	TRBV6-5	NA	TRBJ1-5	CASSLTQGNNQPQHF	TGTGCCAGCAGCCTTACACAGGGGAACAATCAGCCCCAGCATTTT
TRBD1	TRBV10-3	NA	TRBJ1-1	CAISQGGRYTEAFF	TGTGCCATCAGTCAGGGGGGCAGATACACTGAAGCTTTCTTT
TRBD2	TRBV6-5	NA	TRBJ2-5	CASSYSQGLAGWQYF	TGTGCCAGCAGTTACTCGCAGGGACTAGCGGGATGGCAGTACTTC
NA	TRBV30	few	TRBJ2-3	CAWIPGSSTDTQYF	TGTGCCTGGATCCCAGGTAGTAGCACAGATACGCAGTATTTT
NA	TRBV7-9	few	TRBJ2-3	CASMGRRVGPDTQYF	TGTGCCAGCATGGGTAGGAGGGTCGGCCCGGATACGCAGTATTTT
NA	TRBV3-1/TRBV3-2	NA	TRBJ2-7	CAASSKMGEQYF	TGTGCAGCGTCCTCGAAGATGGGCGAGCAGTACTTC
NA	TRBV9	NA	TRBJ2-1	CASSVSDYNEQFF	TGTGCCAGCAGCGTAAGCGACTACAATGAGCAGTTCTTC
NA	TRBV9	few	TRBJ2-3	CASSVASSSTDTQYF	TGTGCCAGCAGCGTAGCCTCGAGTAGCACAGATACGCAGTATTTT
NA	TRBV15	few	TRBJ1-5	CATSRDIGVGWHF	TGTGCCACCAGCAGAGATATAGGGGTTGGTTGGCATTTT
NA	TRBV5-1	NA	TRBJ2-1	CASSRTTYNEQFF	TGCGCCAGCAGCCGGACTACCTACAATGAGCAGTTCTTC
TRBD1	TRBV5-1	NA	TRBJ1-4	CASSSGQGGYEKLFF	TGCGCCAGCAGCAGTGGACAGGGAGGATACGAAAAACTGTTTTTT
TRBD1	TRBV3-1/TRBV3-2	NA	TRBJ1-1	CASSLTGQGNTEAFF	TGTGCCAGCAGCCTAACGGGACAGGGTAACACTGAAGCTTTCTTT
NA	TRBV11-2	NA	TRBJ1-1	CASSPTGPNTEAFF	TGTGCCAGCAGCCCGACAGGACCGAACACTGAAGCTTTCTTT
NA	TRBV3-1/TRBV3-2	NA	TRBJ2-1	CASSQDSGSYNEQFF	TGTGCCAGCAGCCAAGACAGCGGATCCTACAATGAGCAGTTCTTC
NA	TRBV7-3	NA	TRBJ2-1	CASSLDTYNEQFF	TGTGCCAGCAGCCTGGACACCTACAATGAGCAGTTCTTC
TRBD1	TRBV4-3	NA	TRBJ2-3	CASSQDARGTDTQYF	TGCGCCAGCAGCCAAGATGCCAGGGGGACAGATACGCAGTATTTT
TRBD2	TRBV7-8	NA	TRBJ2-3	CASSFGGLATDTQYF	TGTGCCAGCAGTTTTGGGGGACTAGCGACAGATACGCAGTATTTT
TRBD2	TRBV10-3	NA	TRBJ2-3	CAISQPTSGTDTQYF	TGTGCCATCAGTCAGCCGACTAGCGGCACAGATACGCAGTATTTT
NA	TRBV7-2	NA	TRBJ2-1	CASSPRELGEQFF	TGTGCCAGCAGCCCGAGGGAACTGGGTGAGCAGTTCTTC
NA	TRBV12-3/TRBV12-4	NA	TRBJ1-3	CASSPQGYNTIYF	TGTGCCAGCAGTCCACAGGGTTACAACACCATATATTTT
TRBD2	TRBV2	NA	TRBJ2-7	CASSEYLAGAGEQYF	TGTGCCAGCAGTGAATATCTAGCGGGAGCTGGTGAGCAGTACTTC
NA	TRBV20-1	NA	TRBJ1-2	CSASIQGSGYTF	TGCAGTGCTAGTATCCAGGGAAGTGGCTACACCTTC
TRBD1	TRBV7-2	NA	TRBJ2-7	CASRRTGGNYEQYF	TGTGCCAGCAGGAGGACAGGGGGGAATTACGAGCAGTACTTC
NA	TRBV30	once	TRBJ1-6	CAGRPRGESHSPLHF	TGTGCCGGAAGACCCCGGGGGGAGAGTCATTCACCCCTCCACTTT
NA	TRBV13	once	TRBJ2-3	CASSTERDTQYF	TGTGCCAGCAGCACCGAGAGAGATACGCAGTATTTT
TRBD2	TRBV3-1/TRBV3-2	NA	TRBJ2-4	CASSQDIAGTSGNIQYF	TGTGCCAGCAGCCAAGATATAGCGGGAACGTCGGGAAACATTCAGTACTTC
TRBD1	TRBV6-5	NA	TRBJ1-2	CASSYGGQGDGYTF	TGTGCCAGCAGTTACGGGGGACAGGGGGACGGCTACACCTTC
NA	TRBV5-1	NA	TRBJ1-1	CASTQTGLNTEAFF	TGCGCCAGCACCCAGACAGGTTTGAACACTGAAGCTTTCTTT
TRBD1	TRBV5-4	NA	TRBJ1-4	CASSLRDSNEKLFF	TGTGCCAGCAGCTTGAGGGACAGTAATGAAAAACTGTTTTTT
NA	TRBV30	once	TRBJ2-7	CAWSVSPYYEQYF	TGTGCCTGGAGTGTATCTCCCTACTACGAGCAGTACTTC
TRBD1	TRBV5-1	NA	TRBJ1-2	CASSLSTGDYGYTF	TGCGCCAGCAGCTTGTCGACAGGGGATTATGGCTACACCTTC
NA	TRBV7-2	NA	TRBJ1-5	CASSAQGDQPQHF	TGTGCCAGCAGCGCTCAGGGTGATCAGCCCCAGCATTTT
TRBD1	TRBV18	NA	TRBJ1-1	CASSPGQGGNTEAFF	TGTGCCAGCTCACCGGGACAGGGAGGTAACACTGAAGCTTTCTTT
NA	TRBV5-6	few	TRBJ1-1	CASSLVFSGNTEAFF	TGTGCCAGCAGCTTAGTTTTCTCAGGGAACACTGAAGCTTTCTTT
TRBD2	TRBV13	NA	TRBJ2-5	CASSKWTRRQETQYF	TGTGCCAGCAGCAAATGGACTAGAAGGCAAGAGACCCAGTACTTC
NA	TRBV21-1	once	TRBJ2-1	CASSKEVDKGDDNEQFF	TGTGCCAGCAGCAAAGAAGTAGACAAGGGGGACGACAATGAGCAGTTCTTC
TRBD1	TRBV5-4	NA	TRBJ1-2	CASSSGQDFYGYTF	TGTGCCAGCAGCTCAGGACAGGACTTCTATGGCTACACCTTC
NA	TRBV7-3	NA	TRBJ2-3	CASALTHTDTQYF	TGTGCCAGCGCCCTGACACACACAGATACGCAGTATTTT
TRBD1	TRBV7-2	NA	TRBJ1-1	CASRIQGDVEKAFF	TGTGCCAGCAGGATACAGGGGGATGTTGAGAAAGCTTTCTTT
NA	TRBV11-2	NA	TRBJ2-3	CASTVRGNTDTQYF	TGTGCCAGCACCGTCAGAGGGAACACAGATACGCAGTATTTT
NA	TRBV4-2	NA	TRBJ1-5	CASSQGGYNQPQHF	TGTGCCAGCAGCCAAGGCGGTTACAATCAGCCCCAGCATTTT
NA	TRBV5-1	NA	TRBJ2-2	CASGRQDMNTGELFF	TGCGCCAGCGGAAGACAGGATATGAACACCGGGGAGCTGTTTTTT
NA	TRBV18	NA	TRBJ2-3	CASSSQGASTDTQYF	TGTGCCAGCTCATCGCAGGGCGCTAGCACAGATACGCAGTATTTT
NA	TRBV28	NA	TRBJ1-2	CASSVGLDYGYTF	TGTGCCAGCAGTGTCGGGTTGGACTATGGCTACACCTTC
NA	TRBV27	NA	TRBJ2-3	CASSQTGTRADTQYF	TGTGCCAGCTCTCAAACAGGGACCCGGGCGGATACGCAGTATTTT
TRBD1	TRBV28	NA	TRBJ1-2	CASGDRAGYGYTF	TGTGCCAGCGGCGACAGGGCTGGCTATGGCTACACCTTC
TRBD1	TRBV6-6	NA	TRBJ1-6	CASRTSGQGNSPLHF	TGTGCCAGCAGGACCTCGGGACAGGGGAATTCACCCCTCCACTTT
NA	TRBV7-8	NA	TRBJ2-7	CASSPPRISYEQYF	TGTGCCAGCAGCCCTCCGCGGATCTCCTACGAGCAGTACTTC
TRBD2	TRBV29-1	NA	TRBJ2-3	CSVRLAADTQYF	TGCAGCGTTAGACTAGCAGCAGATACGCAGTATTTT